Listed below are T cell receptor beta chains from one sample, sequenced in a study of blood T cell repertoires in COVID-19. Using immunoSEQ multiplex PCR, the repertoire was profiled, and TCRdb retains in-frame clones only, with some absent. In the table there are fewer than 150,000 clones, approximately 88% of which are singletons. Sample: peripheral blood. Receptor source: a woman in her 30s who had recovered from COVID-19. Each CDR3 is given with its conserved first and last residue. D genes are given only for firm matches. A clone size is listed for some rows: how often the clone was seen (once, few, many), or a class if it is expanded.

-	TRBJ2-3	TRBD1	TRBV29-1	TGCAGCGCCGAGCAGGGGGCAACAGATACGCAGTATTTT	CSAEQGATDTQYF
-	TRBJ1-2	TRBD1	TRBV3-1/TRBV3-2	TGTGCCAGCAGCCAAGTGCGACAGGGACATGGCTACACCTTC	CASSQVRQGHGYTF
many	TRBJ2-1	TRBD2	TRBV19	TGTGCCAGTAGTATGTCTAGCGGGAGTTATAATGAGCAGTTCTTC	CASSMSSGSYNEQFF
-	TRBJ2-1	TRBD2	TRBV19	TGTGCCAGTAGTAGCAGCGGGGATGGTGAGCAGTTCTTC	CASSSSGDGEQFF
once	TRBJ1-5	-	TRBV29-1	TGCAGCGTTTCGACGTCAGGGGTTGGGGGCAATCAGCCCCAGCATTTT	CSVSTSGVGGNQPQHF
-	TRBJ1-3	TRBD1	TRBV5-1	TGCGCCAGCAGCTCACTGGGACAGGTGAGCTCTGGAAACACCATATATTTT	CASSSLGQVSSGNTIYF
-	TRBJ2-1	TRBD2	TRBV5-4	TGTGCCAGCAGCTATGGACTAGCGGGCCCCCAGTTCTTC	CASSYGLAGPQFF
once	TRBJ2-1	TRBD2	TRBV6-5	TGTGCCAGCAGTTACAGGACTAGCGGGGCTAATGAGCAGTTCTTC	CASSYRTSGANEQFF
-	TRBJ1-2	-	TRBV7-9	TGTGCCAGCAGCTTAGCTCAGGGCCCGGGCGACTATGGCTACACCTTC	CASSLAQGPGDYGYTF
-	TRBJ1-3	-	TRBV30	TGTGCCTGGAGTGTATCAGGGGCTGGAAACACCATATATTTT	CAWSVSGAGNTIYF
few	TRBJ2-2	-	TRBV4-1	TGCGCCAGCAGCCAAGATTCCAGTCGAGGGGGGGAGCTGTTTTTT	CASSQDSSRGGELFF
-	TRBJ2-2	-	TRBV4-1	TGCGCCAGCAGCCAAGGTCCGGGGGACACCGGGGAGCTGTTTTTT	CASSQGPGDTGELFF
once	TRBJ2-7	-	TRBV7-9	TGTGCCAGCAGCTCTTCCGGCAGGCGCTCCTACGAGCAGTACTTC	CASSSSGRRSYEQYF
-	TRBJ2-3	-	TRBV6-5	TGTGCCATCAATTATGGCTGGGCATCCACAGATACGCAGTATTTT	CAINYGWASTDTQYF
-	TRBJ2-3	TRBD2	TRBV15	TGTGCCACCAGCACCATCAGCGGGGGGGCCTCAGATACGCAGTATTTT	CATSTISGGASDTQYF
once	TRBJ1-1	-	TRBV3-1/TRBV3-2	TGTGCCAGCAGCCAATCCCTGGGCATCATGAACACTGAAGCTTTCTTT	CASSQSLGIMNTEAFF
-	TRBJ1-2	-	TRBV9	TGTGCCAGCAGCCCAGGACAGCCGTCCTATGGCTACACCTTC	CASSPGQPSYGYTF
once	TRBJ2-1	-	TRBV9	TGTGCCAGCAGTGCTGCGGTTTCCTACAATGAGCAGTTCTTC	CASSAAVSYNEQFF
-	TRBJ1-5	TRBD1	TRBV2	TGTGCCAGCAGTCCGGACAGGGTCTCCCAGCCCCAGCATTTT	CASSPDRVSQPQHF
-	TRBJ2-3	-	TRBV7-9	TGTGCCAGCAGCTTAGCGGTCGTAGAAGGCACAGATACGCAGTATTTT	CASSLAVVEGTDTQYF
-	TRBJ2-1	TRBD2	TRBV2	TGTGCCAGCAGTGGAGGGACTAGCGGGAGATATGAGCAGTTCTTC	CASSGGTSGRYEQFF
few	TRBJ2-7	-	TRBV11-2	TGTGCCAGCAGCTCCCTTAACGAGCAGTACTTC	CASSSLNEQYF
-	TRBJ1-5	TRBD1	TRBV7-6	TGTGCCAGCAGCTCCCGACAGGGTAACAATCAGCCCCAGCATTTT	CASSSRQGNNQPQHF
-	TRBJ1-5	TRBD1	TRBV27	TGTGCCAGCAGTATGGGGACAGCTTATAGTCAGCCCCAGCATTTT	CASSMGTAYSQPQHF
-	TRBJ1-2	-	TRBV13	TGTGCCAGCAGCGAACGGACAGCTAACTATGGCTACACCTTC	CASSERTANYGYTF
-	TRBJ2-1	-	TRBV27	TGTGCCAGCAGGAAACAGGGTGAACACAATGAGCAGTTCTTC	CASRKQGEHNEQFF
once	TRBJ1-2	-	TRBV13	TGTGCCAGCAGCCCACCTCGGGAGCTGGGCTACACCTTC	CASSPPRELGYTF
-	TRBJ2-1	TRBD2	TRBV10-3	TGTGCCATCAGTGAGTCGGGTAGCGGGAGTATCCAGGAGCAGTTCTTC	CAISESGSGSIQEQFF
-	TRBJ2-1	TRBD2	TRBV19	TGTGCCAGTAGTCCCGTTAGCGGGAGGGCCTACAATGAGCAGTTCTTC	CASSPVSGRAYNEQFF
-	TRBJ1-4	-	TRBV3-1/TRBV3-2	TGTGCCAGCAGGAGTTTTGCAACTAATGAAAAACTGTTTTTT	CASRSFATNEKLFF
-	TRBJ1-1	TRBD1	TRBV13	TGTGCCAGCAGCTTTCTCGGACAGGGGTTACCTAAAGCTTTCTTT	CASSFLGQGLPKAFF
-	TRBJ2-7	TRBD2	TRBV18	TGTGCCAGCTCACCACAAGTTGGTAGCGGGAGGTCTGGGGAGCAGTACTTC	CASSPQVGSGRSGEQYF
-	TRBJ1-5	TRBD1	TRBV2	TGTGCCAGCAGTGAAGCCGGGACAGCGGATCAGCCCCAGCATTTT	CASSEAGTADQPQHF
-	TRBJ2-7	-	TRBV5-1	TGCGCCAGCAGCTTGAAATCCCCAGGTTTCTCCTACGAGCAGTACTTC	CASSLKSPGFSYEQYF
-	TRBJ2-1	-	TRBV4-2	TGTGCCAGCAGCCAAGTACCGGGGGAGATATACAATGAGCAGTTCTTC	CASSQVPGEIYNEQFF
-	TRBJ2-7	-	TRBV6-1	TGTGCCAGCAGTGAAGGCCGCCCTAACGAGCAGTACTTC	CASSEGRPNEQYF
-	TRBJ1-4	-	TRBV10-3	TGTGCCATCAGCGCGGGGACTAATGAAAAACTGTTTTTT	CAISAGTNEKLFF
once	TRBJ2-7	TRBD1	TRBV5-4	TGTGCCAGCACCTTACCCGGGACAGGGGCGCAGGAGCAGTACTTC	CASTLPGTGAQEQYF
-	TRBJ2-7	-	TRBV27	TGTGCCAGCAGTAGGGCAGGGAGGTACGAGCAGTACTTC	CASSRAGRYEQYF